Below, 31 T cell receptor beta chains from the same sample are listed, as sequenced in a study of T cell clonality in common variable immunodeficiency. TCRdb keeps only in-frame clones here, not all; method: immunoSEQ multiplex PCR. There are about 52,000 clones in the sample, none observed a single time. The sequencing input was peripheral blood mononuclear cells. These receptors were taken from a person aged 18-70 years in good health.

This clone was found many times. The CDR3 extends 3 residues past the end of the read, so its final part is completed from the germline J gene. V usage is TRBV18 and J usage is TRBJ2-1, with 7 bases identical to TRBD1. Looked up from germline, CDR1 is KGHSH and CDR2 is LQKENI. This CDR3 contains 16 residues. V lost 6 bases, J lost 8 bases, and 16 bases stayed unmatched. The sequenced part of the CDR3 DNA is TGTGCCAGCTCCCCCCAGGTAGCAGGGGGTACCGATGAG. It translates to CASSPQVAGGTDE. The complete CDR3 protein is CASSPQVAGGTDEQFF. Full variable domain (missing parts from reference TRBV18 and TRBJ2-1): NAGVMQNPRHLVRRRGQEARLRCSPMKGHSHVYWYRQLPEEGLKFMVYLQKENIIDESGMPKERFSAEFPKEGPSILRIQQVVRGDSAAYFCASSPQVAGGTDEQFFGPGTRLTVL.

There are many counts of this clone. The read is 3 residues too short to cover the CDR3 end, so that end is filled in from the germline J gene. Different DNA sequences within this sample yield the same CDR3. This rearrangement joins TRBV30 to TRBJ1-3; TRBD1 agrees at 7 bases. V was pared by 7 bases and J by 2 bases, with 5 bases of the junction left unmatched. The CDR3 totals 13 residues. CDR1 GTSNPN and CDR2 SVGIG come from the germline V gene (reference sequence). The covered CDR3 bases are TGTGCCTTTACAGGGGAAACTGGAAACACC. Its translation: CAFTGETGNT. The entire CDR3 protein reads CAFTGETGNTIYF.

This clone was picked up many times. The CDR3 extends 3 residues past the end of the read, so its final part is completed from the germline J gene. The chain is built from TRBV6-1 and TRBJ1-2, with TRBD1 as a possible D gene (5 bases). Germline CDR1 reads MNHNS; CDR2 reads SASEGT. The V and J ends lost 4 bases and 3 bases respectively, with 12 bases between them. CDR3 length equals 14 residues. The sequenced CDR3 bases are TGTGCCAGCAGTGTATTGACAGAGGACTATGGC. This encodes CASSVLTEDYG. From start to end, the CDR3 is CASSVLTEDYGYTF.

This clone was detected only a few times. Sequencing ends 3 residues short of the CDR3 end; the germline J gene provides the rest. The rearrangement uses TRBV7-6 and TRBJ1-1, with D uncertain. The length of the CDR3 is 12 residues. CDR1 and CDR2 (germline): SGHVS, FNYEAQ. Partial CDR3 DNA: TGTGCCAGCAGCAACACTGACTCGAGA. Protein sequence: CASSNTDSR. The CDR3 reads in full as CASSNTDSRAFF.

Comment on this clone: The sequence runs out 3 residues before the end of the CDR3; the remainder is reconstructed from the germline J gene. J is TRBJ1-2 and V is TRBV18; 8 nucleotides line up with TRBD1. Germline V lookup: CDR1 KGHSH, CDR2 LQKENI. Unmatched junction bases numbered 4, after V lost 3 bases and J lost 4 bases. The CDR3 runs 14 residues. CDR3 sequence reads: CASSPSDRGYGYTF. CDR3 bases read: TGTGCCAGCTCACCTTCCGACAGGGGCTATGGC.

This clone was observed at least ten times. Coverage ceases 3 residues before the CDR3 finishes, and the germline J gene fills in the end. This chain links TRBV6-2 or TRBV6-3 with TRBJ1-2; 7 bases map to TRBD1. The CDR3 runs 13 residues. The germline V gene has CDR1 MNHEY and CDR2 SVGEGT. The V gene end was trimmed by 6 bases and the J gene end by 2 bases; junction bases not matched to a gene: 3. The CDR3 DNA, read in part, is TGTGCCAGCAGAGAGACAGGGAACTATGGC. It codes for CASRETGNYG. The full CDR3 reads CASRETGNYGYTF.

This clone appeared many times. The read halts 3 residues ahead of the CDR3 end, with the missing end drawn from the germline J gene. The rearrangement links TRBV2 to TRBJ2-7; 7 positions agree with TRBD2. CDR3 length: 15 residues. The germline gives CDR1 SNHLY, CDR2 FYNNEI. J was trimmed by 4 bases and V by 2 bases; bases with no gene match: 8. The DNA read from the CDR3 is TGTGCCAGCAGTGAAATGGCGGGGGTTTATTACGAG. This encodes CASSEMAGVYYE. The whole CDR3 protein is CASSEMAGVYYEQYF.

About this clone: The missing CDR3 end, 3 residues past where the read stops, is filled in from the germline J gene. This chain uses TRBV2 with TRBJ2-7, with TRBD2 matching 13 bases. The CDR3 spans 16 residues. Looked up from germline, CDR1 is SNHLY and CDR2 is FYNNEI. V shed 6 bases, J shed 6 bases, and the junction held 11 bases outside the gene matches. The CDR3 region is CASRIGLAGALREQYF. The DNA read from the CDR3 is TGTGCCAGCAGGATAGGACTAGCGGGAGCGTTACGCGAG.

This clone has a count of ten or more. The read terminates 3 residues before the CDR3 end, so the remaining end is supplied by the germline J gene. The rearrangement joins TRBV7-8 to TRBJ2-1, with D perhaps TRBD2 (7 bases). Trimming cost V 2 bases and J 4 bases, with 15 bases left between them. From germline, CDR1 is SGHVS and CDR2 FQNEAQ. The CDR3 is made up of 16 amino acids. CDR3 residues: CASSLIAGAIYNEQFF. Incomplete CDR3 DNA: TGTGCCAGCAGCTTAATCGCGGGGGCCATATACAATGAG.

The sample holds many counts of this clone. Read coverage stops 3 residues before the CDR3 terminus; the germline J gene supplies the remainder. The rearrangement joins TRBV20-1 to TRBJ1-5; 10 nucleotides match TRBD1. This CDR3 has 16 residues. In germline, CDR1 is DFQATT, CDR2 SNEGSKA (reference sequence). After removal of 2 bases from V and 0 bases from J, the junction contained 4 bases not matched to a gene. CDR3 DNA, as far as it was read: TGCAGTGCTAGATATGGGACAGGGGATAGCAATCAGCCC. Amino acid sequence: CSARYGTGDSNQP. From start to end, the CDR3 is CSARYGTGDSNQPQHF.

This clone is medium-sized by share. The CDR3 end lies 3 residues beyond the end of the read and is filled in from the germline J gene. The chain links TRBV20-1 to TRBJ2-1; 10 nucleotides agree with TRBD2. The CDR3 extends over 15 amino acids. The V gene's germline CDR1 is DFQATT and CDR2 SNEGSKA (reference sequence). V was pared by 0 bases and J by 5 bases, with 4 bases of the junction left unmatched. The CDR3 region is CSAREASGGDNEQFF. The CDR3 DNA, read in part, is TGCAGTGCTAGAGAGGCTAGCGGGGGTGACAATGAG.

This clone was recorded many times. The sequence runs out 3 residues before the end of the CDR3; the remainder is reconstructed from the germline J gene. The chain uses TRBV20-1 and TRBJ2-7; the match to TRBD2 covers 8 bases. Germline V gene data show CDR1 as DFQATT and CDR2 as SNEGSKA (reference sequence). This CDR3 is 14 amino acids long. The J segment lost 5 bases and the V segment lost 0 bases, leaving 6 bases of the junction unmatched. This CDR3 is CSARDGLGGDEQYF. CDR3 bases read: TGCAGTGCTAGAGATGGCCTCGGGGGGGACGAG.

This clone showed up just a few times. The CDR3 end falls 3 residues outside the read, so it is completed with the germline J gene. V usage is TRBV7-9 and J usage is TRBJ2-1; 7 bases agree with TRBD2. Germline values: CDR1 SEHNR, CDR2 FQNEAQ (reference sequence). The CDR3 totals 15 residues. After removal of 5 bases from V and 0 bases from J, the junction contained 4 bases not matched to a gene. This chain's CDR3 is CASSTLAASYNEQFF. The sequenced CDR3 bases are TGTGCCAGCAGCACTCTAGCGGCCTCCTACAATGAG.

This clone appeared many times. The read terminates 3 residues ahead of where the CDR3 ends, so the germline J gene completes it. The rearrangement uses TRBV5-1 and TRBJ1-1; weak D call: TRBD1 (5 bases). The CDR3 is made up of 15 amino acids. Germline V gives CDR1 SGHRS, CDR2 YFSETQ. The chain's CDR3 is CASTPSGTSGSLAFF. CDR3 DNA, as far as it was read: TGCGCCAGCACCCCCTCCGGGACTAGCGGGAGTCTG. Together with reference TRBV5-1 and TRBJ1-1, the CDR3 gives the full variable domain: KAGVTQTPRYLIKTRGQQVTLSCSPISGHRSVSWYQQTPGQGLQFLFEYFSETQRNKGNFPGRFSGRQFSNSRSEMNVSTLELGDSALYLCASTPSGTSGSLAFFGQGTRLTVV.

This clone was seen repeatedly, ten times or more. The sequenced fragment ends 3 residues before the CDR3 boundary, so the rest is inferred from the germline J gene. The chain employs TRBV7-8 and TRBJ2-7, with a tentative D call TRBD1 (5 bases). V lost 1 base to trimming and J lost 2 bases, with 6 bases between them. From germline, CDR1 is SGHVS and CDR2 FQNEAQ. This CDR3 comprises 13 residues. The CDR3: CASSLGQPYEQYF. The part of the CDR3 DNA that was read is TGTGCCAGCAGCTTAGGACAGCCCTACGAG. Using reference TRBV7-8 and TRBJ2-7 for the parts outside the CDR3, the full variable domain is GAGVSQSPRYKVAKRGQDVALRCDPISGHVSLFWYQQALGQGPEFLTYFQNEAQLDKSGLPSDRFFAERPEGSVSTLKIQRTQQEDSAVYLCASSLGQPYEQYFGPGTRLTVT.

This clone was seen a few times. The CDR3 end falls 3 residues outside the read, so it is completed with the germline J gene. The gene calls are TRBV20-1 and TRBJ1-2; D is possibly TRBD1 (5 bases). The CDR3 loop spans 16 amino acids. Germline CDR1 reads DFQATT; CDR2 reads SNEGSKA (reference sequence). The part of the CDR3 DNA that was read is TGCAGTGCTAGGAAAAGGGGACTAGCGGGCGCCTACGAC. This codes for CSARKRGLAGAYD. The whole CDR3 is CSARKRGLAGAYDYTF.

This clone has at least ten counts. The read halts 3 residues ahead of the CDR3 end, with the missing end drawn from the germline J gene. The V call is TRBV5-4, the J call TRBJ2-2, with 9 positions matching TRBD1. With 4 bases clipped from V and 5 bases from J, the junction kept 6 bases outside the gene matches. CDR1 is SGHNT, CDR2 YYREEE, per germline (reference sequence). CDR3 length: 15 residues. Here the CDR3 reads CASSVNRGPTGELFF. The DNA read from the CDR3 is TGTGCCAGCAGCGTTAACAGGGGGCCGACCGGGGAG.

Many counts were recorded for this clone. The CDR3 bases that were read are TGTGCCAGCAGCCCGCAGCGGGGGCCGAACAATGAG. This gives the protein CASSPQRGPNNE. The whole CDR3 sequence reads CASSPQRGPNNEQFF. V gene TRBV7-8 combines with J gene TRBJ2-1; 8 bases are a match to TRBD2. The read is 3 residues too short to cover the CDR3 end, so that end is filled in from the germline J gene. The V and J ends lost 5 bases and 5 bases, in that order; junction bases with no gene match: 8. This CDR3 region has 15 residues. Germline assignment: CDR1 SGHVS and CDR2 FQNEAQ.

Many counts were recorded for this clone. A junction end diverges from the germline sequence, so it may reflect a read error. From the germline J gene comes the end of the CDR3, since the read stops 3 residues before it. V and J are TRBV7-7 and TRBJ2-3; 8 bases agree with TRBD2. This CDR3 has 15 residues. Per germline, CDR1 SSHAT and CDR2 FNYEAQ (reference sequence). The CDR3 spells CASSLVASGGGPQYF. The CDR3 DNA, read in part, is TGTGCTAGCAGCTTAGTTGCGAGCGGGGGTGGTCCG.

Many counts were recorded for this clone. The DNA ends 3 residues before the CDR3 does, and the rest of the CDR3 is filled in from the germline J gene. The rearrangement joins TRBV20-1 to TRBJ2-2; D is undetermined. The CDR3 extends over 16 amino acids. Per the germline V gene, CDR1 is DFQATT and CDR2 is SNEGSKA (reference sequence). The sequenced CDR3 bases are TGCAGTGCTAGACCCACCGAGGCGGCAGATAATGAAAAG. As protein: CSARPTEAADNEK. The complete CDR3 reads CSARPTEAADNEKLFF.

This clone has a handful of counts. The CDR3 is CASSLEQITDTYTF. The covered CDR3 bases are TGCGCCAGCAGCTTGGAACAGATCACAGATACC. The chain employs TRBV5-1 and TRBJ1-2; no clear D gene. From the germline J gene comes the end of the CDR3, since the read stops 3 residues before it. This CDR3 is 14 amino acids long. Germline V gene lookup returns CDR1 SGHRS and CDR2 YFSETQ. Full variable domain (outside the CDR3, taken from reference TRBV5-1 and TRBJ1-2): KAGVTQTPRYLIKTRGQQVTLSCSPISGHRSVSWYQQTPGQGLQFLFEYFSETQRNKGNFPGRFSGRQFSNSRSEMNVSTLELGDSALYLCASSLEQITDTYTFGSGTRLTVV.

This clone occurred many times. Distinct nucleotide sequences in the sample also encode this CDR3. The CDR3 sequence is CASSERGGAYNEQFF. The sequenced part of the CDR3 DNA is TGTGCCAGCAGTGAAAGAGGGGGCGCTTACAATGAG. This chain joins TRBV6-1 and TRBJ2-1, with 7 bases fitting TRBD1. The CDR3 goes on 3 residues after the read ends, and that part is filled in from the germline J gene. Per the germline V gene, CDR1 is MNHNS and CDR2 is SASEGT. Trimming took 2 bases from V and 4 from J; bases not matched to a gene: 5. The CDR3 is 15 amino acids.

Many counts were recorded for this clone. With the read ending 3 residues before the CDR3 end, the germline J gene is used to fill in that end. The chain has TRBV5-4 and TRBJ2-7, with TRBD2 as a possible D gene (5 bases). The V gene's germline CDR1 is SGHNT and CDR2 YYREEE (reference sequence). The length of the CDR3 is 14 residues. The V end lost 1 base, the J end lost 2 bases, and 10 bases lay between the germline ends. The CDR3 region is CASSLHLATYEQYF. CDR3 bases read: TGTGCCAGCAGCTTGCATCTAGCAACCTACGAG.

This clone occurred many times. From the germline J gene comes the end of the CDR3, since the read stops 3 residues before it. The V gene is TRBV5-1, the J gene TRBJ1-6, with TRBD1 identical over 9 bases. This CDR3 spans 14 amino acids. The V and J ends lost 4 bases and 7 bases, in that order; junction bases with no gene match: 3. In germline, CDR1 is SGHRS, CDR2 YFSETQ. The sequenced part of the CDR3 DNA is TGCGCCAGCAGCGCTGGACAGGGGAATTCACCC. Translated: CASSAGQGNSP. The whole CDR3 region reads CASSAGQGNSPLHF.

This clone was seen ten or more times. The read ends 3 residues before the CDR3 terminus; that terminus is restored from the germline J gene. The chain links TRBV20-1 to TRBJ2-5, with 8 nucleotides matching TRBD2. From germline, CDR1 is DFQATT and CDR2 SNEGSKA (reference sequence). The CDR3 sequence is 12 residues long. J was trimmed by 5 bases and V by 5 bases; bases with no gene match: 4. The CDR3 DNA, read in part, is TGCAGTGCTGGGACTAGACGGGAGACC. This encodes CSAGTRRET. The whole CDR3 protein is CSAGTRRETQYF.

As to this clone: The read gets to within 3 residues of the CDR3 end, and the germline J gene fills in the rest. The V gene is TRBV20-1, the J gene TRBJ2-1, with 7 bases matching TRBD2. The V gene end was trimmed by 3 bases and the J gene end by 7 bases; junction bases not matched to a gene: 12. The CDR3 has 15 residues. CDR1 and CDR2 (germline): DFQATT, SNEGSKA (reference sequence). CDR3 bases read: TGCAGTGCTAGGAATCCCGGGGGGAAAGTAAATGAG. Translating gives CSARNPGGKVNE. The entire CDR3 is CSARNPGGKVNEQFF.

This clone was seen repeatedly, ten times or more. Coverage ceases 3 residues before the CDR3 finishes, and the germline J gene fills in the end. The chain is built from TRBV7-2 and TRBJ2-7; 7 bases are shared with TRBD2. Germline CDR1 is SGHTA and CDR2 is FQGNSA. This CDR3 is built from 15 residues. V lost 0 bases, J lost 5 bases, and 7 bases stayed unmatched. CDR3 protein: CASSLALGGKDEQYF. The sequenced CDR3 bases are TGTGCCAGCAGCTTAGCGCTGGGGGGGAAGGACGAG.

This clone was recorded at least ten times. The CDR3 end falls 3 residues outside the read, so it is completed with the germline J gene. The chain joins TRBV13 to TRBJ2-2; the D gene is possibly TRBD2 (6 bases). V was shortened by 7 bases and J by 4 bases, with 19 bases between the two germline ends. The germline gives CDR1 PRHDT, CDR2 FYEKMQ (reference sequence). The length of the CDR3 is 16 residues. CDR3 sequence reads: CASTNGVLGGTGELFF. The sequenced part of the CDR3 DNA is TGTGCCAGCACAAACGGAGTTTTGGGGGGCACCGGGGAG.

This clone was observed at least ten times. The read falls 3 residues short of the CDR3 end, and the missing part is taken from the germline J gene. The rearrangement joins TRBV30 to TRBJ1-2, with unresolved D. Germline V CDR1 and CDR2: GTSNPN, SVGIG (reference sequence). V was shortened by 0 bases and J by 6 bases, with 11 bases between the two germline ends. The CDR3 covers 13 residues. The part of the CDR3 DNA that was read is TGTGCCTGGAGTGTAGGTCCCCGGGATGGC. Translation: CAWSVGPRDG. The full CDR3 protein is CAWSVGPRDGYTF.

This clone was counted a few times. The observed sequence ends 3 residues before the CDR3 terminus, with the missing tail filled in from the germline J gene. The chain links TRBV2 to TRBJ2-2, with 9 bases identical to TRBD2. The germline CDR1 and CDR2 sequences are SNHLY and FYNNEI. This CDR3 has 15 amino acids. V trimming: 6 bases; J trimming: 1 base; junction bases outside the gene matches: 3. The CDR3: CASRPTSGNTGELFF. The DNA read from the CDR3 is TGTGCCAGCAGGCCGACTAGCGGGAACACCGGGGAG.

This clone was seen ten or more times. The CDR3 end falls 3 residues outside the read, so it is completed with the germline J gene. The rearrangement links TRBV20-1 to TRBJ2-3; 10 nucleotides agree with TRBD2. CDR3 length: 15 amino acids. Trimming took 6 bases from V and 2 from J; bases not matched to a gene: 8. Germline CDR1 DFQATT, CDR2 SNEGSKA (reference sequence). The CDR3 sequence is CSASGLAPITDTQYF. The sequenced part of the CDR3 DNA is TGCAGTGCGTCGGGACTAGCGCCTATCACAGATACG.